A selection of T cell receptor beta chains follows, all from one sample in a study of blood T cell repertoires in COVID-19. Method: immunoSEQ multiplex PCR; TCRdb's copy keeps in-frame clones and lacks some. The profile shows roughly 170,000 clones, around nine tenths of them singletons. The specimen sequenced was peripheral blood. Receptors originate from a man aged 35 to 55 with active or convalescent COVID-19. The CDR3 runs from the conserved cysteine through the conserved F or W. The D gene is left open where the match is weak.

v_call	d_call	j_call	cdr3_aa	cdr3_nt
TRBV10-3	TRBD1	TRBJ1-1	CAISESTDRVRAFF	TGTGCCATCAGTGAGTCTACGGACAGGGTGAGAGCTTTCTTT
TRBV2	TRBD1	TRBJ1-1	CASRRTGAGTEAFF	TGTGCCAGCAGAAGGACAGGGGCTGGCACTGAAGCTTTCTTT
TRBV7-8	TRBD2	TRBJ2-5	CASSLAFGGGLETQYF	TGTGCCAGCAGCTTAGCGTTCGGGGGAGGGCTAGAGACCCAGTACTTC
TRBV30	NA	TRBJ2-7	CAWSLLGRGEQYF	TGTGCCTGGAGTCTTCTTGGTAGAGGCGAGCAGTACTTC
TRBV27	NA	TRBJ2-6	CASNRDPSGANVLTF	TGTGCCAGTAACAGGGATCCCTCTGGGGCCAACGTCCTGACTTTC
TRBV2	NA	TRBJ2-5	CASSEETPQETQYF	TGTGCCAGCAGTGAGGAGACCCCCCAAGAGACCCAGTACTTC
TRBV18	NA	TRBJ1-5	CASSPGSSPGPQHF	TGTGCCAGCTCACCAGGCTCATCCCCGGGGCCCCAGCATTTT
TRBV28	NA	TRBJ1-2	CASRPGVYYGYTF	TGTGCCAGCAGGCCGGGGGTTTACTATGGCTACACCTTC
TRBV5-1	NA	TRBJ1-4	CASSLMGADNEKLFF	TGCGCCAGCAGCTTGATGGGAGCCGATAATGAAAAACTGTTTTTT
TRBV7-6	NA	TRBJ1-5	CASSLAGPGPNQPQHF	TGTGCCAGCAGCTTAGCGGGCCCCGGCCCCAATCAGCCCCAGCATTTT
TRBV6-5	NA	TRBJ1-5	CASSRTDRGNQPQHF	TGTGCCAGCAGTCGGACAGACAGAGGCAATCAGCCCCAGCATTTT
TRBV30	NA	TRBJ1-3	CAFLQGTANTIYF	TGTGCCTTCCTACAGGGCACGGCGAACACCATATATTTT
TRBV12-3/TRBV12-4	NA	TRBJ1-5	CASSSTENQPQHF	TGTGCCAGCAGTTCGACAGAGAATCAGCCCCAGCATTTT
TRBV28	NA	TRBJ2-6	CASSDGSGANVLTF	TGTGCCAGCAGTGACGGGTCTGGGGCCAACGTCCTGACTTTC
TRBV4-2	NA	TRBJ2-3	CASSQADSAADTQYF	TGTGCCAGCAGCCAAGCCGACAGCGCGGCAGATACGCAGTATTTT
TRBV28	NA	TRBJ1-5	CASSSSSRGQQPQHF	NA